The entry below gives a single T cell receptor beta chain sequence along with its context. Its antigen is undetermined. One entry per CDR3 protein results from TCRdb running MiXCR on the reads. The sample gives roughly 990,000 distinct CDR3 sequences, roughly a third of which show up once; 13% is in the top ten. These data come from a study of T cell repertoires in cytomegalovirus infection. Study information: Public TCR beta signature analysis indicated the presence of both CMV infection and matching HLA type.

CDR1 is SNHLY and CDR2 is FYNNEI in the germline V gene. CDR3 length: 13 residues. The germline V and J ends were trimmed by 8 bases and 7 bases, with 14 bases remaining between them. This rearrangement joins TRBV2 to TRBJ1-4; possibly TRBD1 for D (5 bases). The sequencing here drew on cultured CD8+ T cells from PBMCs, taken from culture after CMV antigen stimulation. The TCR sequence derives from a human donor in good health (CMV status not recorded). Some clones in this sample may be carry-over from other donors' samples. CDR3 DNA: TGTGCCAGCTGCGGAGGGACGGGTGAAAAACTGTTTTTT. Protein product: CASCGGTGEKLFF.